The 24 T cell receptor beta chains presented below share a single source sample, sequenced in a study of T cells in tuberculosis. Here immunoSEQ multiplex PCR was the method, and the copy in TCRdb shows in-frame clones only, minus some. The sample holds 35,000 to 50,000 clones, less than 95% seen once. What was sequenced was PBMCs. The receptors derive from a donor between 10 and 29 years old with latent tuberculosis or without tuberculosis infection. Some clones in this sample may be carry-over from other donors' samples.

The chain recombines TRBV19 with TRBJ1-4, with 7 bases fitting TRBD1. CDR3 length: 15 residues. Germline values: CDR1 LNHDA, CDR2 SQIVND (reference sequence). V shed 5 bases and J 5 bases; nucleotides not matched to a gene: 8. The CDR3 region has the DNA TGTGCCAGTAGTTTGAGCCTACAGGGGAATGAAAAACTGTTTTTT. Its protein product is CASSLSLQGNEKLFF.

This chain links TRBV6-1 with TRBJ2-3; 8 bases match TRBD2. The J segment lost 6 bases and the V segment lost 8 bases, leaving 7 bases of the junction unmatched. This CDR3 has 13 residues. Germline V gene lookup returns CDR1 MNHNS and CDR2 SASEGT. The CDR3 is CASQNLAGDTQYF. The CDR3 DNA reads TGTGCCAGCCAAAATTTAGCGGGGGATACGCAGTATTTT.

The genes are TRBV27 and TRBJ2-5, with unresolved D. V was clipped by 6 bases and J by 2 bases, with 4 bases between them. CDR1 and CDR2 (germline): MNHEY, SMNVEV (reference sequence). The CDR3 extends over 11 amino acids. The CDR3 DNA follows: TGTGCCAGCAGACTTCAAGAGACCCAGTACTTC. Its translation: CASRLQETQYF.

This chain joins TRBV6-5 and TRBJ1-2; possibly TRBD1 for D (5 bases). V lost 6 bases and J 4 bases, leaving 12 bases between the germline ends. Germline V CDR1 and CDR2: MNHEY, SVGAGI. The CDR3 is 13 residues long. In nucleotides, the CDR3 is TGTGCCAGCAGCCTTGGAGGGGCCTATGGCTACACCTTC. It specifies CASSLGGAYGYTF.

V and J are TRBV12-5 and TRBJ2-1; 13 bases align to TRBD2. From germline, CDR1 is LGHNT and CDR2 FRNRAP. The CDR3 runs 21 residues. J gave up 0 bases and V 6 bases, and 17 bases lay outside the gene matches. CDR3 nucleotides: TGTGCTAGTGGATCTACCCTCCACGGGACTAGCGGGACTCGCTCCTACAATGAGCAGTTCTTC. As protein: CASGSTLHGTSGTRSYNEQFF.

The chain combines TRBV4-2 with TRBJ2-5; maybe TRBD2 (5 bases). This CDR3 has 16 residues. Per the germline V gene, CDR1 is LGHNA and CDR2 is YNFKEQ. V was cut by 0 bases and J by 2 bases, with 13 bases left in between. The CDR3 is CASSQERGSRQETQYF. The CDR3, as DNA: TGTGCCAGCAGCCAAGAACGAGGGAGTAGGCAAGAGACCCAGTACTTC.

The rearrangement uses TRBV25-1 and TRBJ2-1; the match to TRBD1 covers 9 bases. Germline CDR1 and CDR2: MGHDK and SYGVNS. The V and J ends lost 7 bases and 3 bases, in that order; junction bases with no gene match: 1. The CDR3 loop spans 13 amino acids. The CDR3 here is CASTGQGYNEQFF. CDR3 DNA: TGTGCCAGCACGGGACAGGGCTACAATGAGCAGTTCTTC.

The chain joins TRBV25-1 to TRBJ2-7; TRBD2 might be the D (6 bases). The germline V and J ends were trimmed by 6 bases and 9 bases, with 15 bases remaining between them. From germline, CDR1 is MGHDK and CDR2 SYGVNS. The CDR3 covers 12 residues. The CDR3 DNA sequence: TGTGCCAGCAGCCAACTGGGGACTTTGCAGTACTTC. Protein sequence: CASSQLGTLQYF.

This rearrangement joins TRBV5-1 to TRBJ1-1; D is unclear. Trimming removed 3 bases from V and 0 bases from J, with 9 bases in between. This CDR3 spans 14 amino acids. The V gene's germline CDR1 is SGHRS and CDR2 YFSETQ. CDR3 region: CASSSNTLNTEAFF. The CDR3 nucleotides read TGCGCCAGCAGCTCCAACACCCTGAACACTGAAGCTTTCTTT.

The V and J genes are TRBV4-3 and TRBJ2-7; 7 bases map to TRBD2. Trimming removed 3 bases from V and 1 base from J; junction bases left unmatched: 3. This CDR3 has 14 residues. The V gene's germline CDR1 is LGHNA and CDR2 YSLEER. CDR3: CASSQASGSYEQYF. In DNA, the CDR3 is TGCGCCAGCAGCCAGGCTAGCGGTTCCTACGAGCAGTACTTC.

This clone was counted once. The chain recombines TRBV19 with TRBJ1-1; possible D gene TRBD1, 5 bases. CDR1 is LNHDA, CDR2 SQIVND, per germline (reference sequence). Trimming removed 4 bases from V and 4 bases from J, with 7 bases in between. This CDR3 region has 12 residues. The CDR3 spells CASSTGFTEAFF. CDR3 coding DNA: TGTGCCAGTAGTACAGGGTTCACTGAAGCTTTCTTT.

The CDR3 reads CASSIPSPTNEKLFF. Written as DNA, the CDR3 is TGTGCCAGTAGTATTCCAAGCCCAACTAATGAAAAACTGTTTTTT. The chain recombines TRBV19 with TRBJ1-4, with D hard to call. V lost 3 bases to trimming and J lost 0 bases, with 8 bases between them. Germline loops: CDR1 LNHDA, CDR2 SQIVND (reference sequence). This CDR3 has 15 residues. The complete variable domain, with remaining parts taken from reference TRBV19 and TRBJ1-4, reads DGGITQSPKYLFRKEGQNVTLSCEQNLNHDAMYWYRQDPGQGLRLIYYSQIVNDFQKGDIAEGYSVSREKKESFPLTVTSAQKNPTAFYLCASSIPSPTNEKLFFGSGTQLSVL.

The chain has TRBV5-1 and TRBJ1-2, with no clear D. The germline CDR1 and CDR2 sequences are SGHRS and YFSETQ. The CDR3 runs 14 residues. V was cut by 4 bases and J by 8 bases, with 18 bases left in between. The CDR3 sequence is CASSPWGKGGGYTF. CDR3 nucleotides: TGCGCCAGCAGCCCCTGGGGAAAGGGAGGCGGCTACACCTTC.

The chain joins TRBV7-3 to TRBJ2-1; 7 bases match TRBD2. The V segment lost 5 bases and the J segment 11 bases; nucleotides outside the gene matches: 6. This CDR3 comprises 12 residues. Germline V gene lookup returns CDR1 SGHTA and CDR2 FQGTGA. The CDR3 sequence is CASSPPAGQQFF. The CDR3 coding sequence is TGTGCCAGCAGCCCCCCAGCGGGGCAGCAGTTCTTC.

The chain uses TRBV19 and TRBJ1-1; TRBD1 matches 10 bases. V gave up 6 bases and J gave up 10 bases; unmatched junction bases: 11. The CDR3 has 14 amino acids. The germline gives CDR1 LNHDA, CDR2 SQIVND (reference sequence). DNA of the CDR3: TGTGCCAGTAGGCTAACCGGGACAGGGGAGCGAGCTTTCTTT. This codes for CASRLTGTGERAFF.

This sequence joins TRBV7-2 and TRBJ2-7, with D maybe TRBD2 (5 bases). The V gene's germline CDR1 is SGHTA and CDR2 FQGNSA. Trimming took 7 bases from V and 0 from J, leaving 10 bases between them. The CDR3 consists of 13 residues. The CDR3 spells CASTKRSSYEQYF. DNA of the CDR3: TGTGCCAGCACCAAGCGGAGCTCCTACGAGCAGTACTTC. The full variable domain, rest sourced from reference TRBV7-2 and TRBJ2-7, is GAGVSQSPSNKVTEKGKDVELRCDPISGHTALYWYRQSLGQGLEFLIYFQGNSAPDKSGLPSDRFSAERTGGSVSTLTIQRTQQEDSAVYLCASTKRSSYEQYFGPGTRLTVT.

This chain connects TRBV7-8 to TRBJ2-5; 7 bases map to TRBD2. CDR3 length equals 15 residues. J gave up 5 bases and V 5 bases, and 11 bases lay outside the gene matches. Germline V gene data show CDR1 as SGHVS and CDR2 as FQNEAQ. The DNA of the CDR3 is TGTGCCAGCAGCGGTCGACTAGCAGGGAGGGAGACCCAGTACTTC. Protein product: CASSGRLAGRETQYF.

V usage is TRBV28 and J usage is TRBJ1-5; D may be TRBD1 (5 bases). The CDR3 covers 13 residues. Germline V gene sequence: CDR1 MDHEN, CDR2 SYDVKM. The V gene lost 1 base and the J gene lost 11 bases, with 12 bases spanning the gap. CDR3 protein: CASSLSPLQAQHF. CDR3 bases: TGTGCCAGCAGTTTATCCCCGCTACAGGCCCAGCATTTT.

This chain joins TRBV20-1 and TRBJ1-5; D might be TRBD1 (5 bases). The CDR3 runs 11 residues. V lost 6 bases to trimming and J lost 7 bases, with 10 bases between them. Germline V CDR1 and CDR2: DFQATT, SNEGSKA (reference sequence). The CDR3 loop is CSATQGQPQHF. CDR3 DNA: TGCAGTGCAACCCAGGGACAGCCCCAGCATTTT.

This chain joins TRBV4-2 and TRBJ1-5; D gene unclear. Trimming removed 0 bases from V and 0 bases from J, with 3 bases in between. The CDR3 has 14 amino acids. The germline V gene has CDR1 LGHNA and CDR2 YNFKEQ. The CDR3 loop reads CASSQDNSNQPQHF. The CDR3 DNA reads as TGTGCCAGCAGCCAAGACAATAGCAATCAGCCCCAGCATTTT.

CDR3 DNA: TGTGCCAGCAGTGAACGGACGGACATAAACACTGAAGCTTTCTTT. It translates to CASSERTDINTEAFF. The chain carries TRBV2 and TRBJ1-1, with D possibly being TRBD1 (5 bases). Germline loops: CDR1 SNHLY, CDR2 FYNNEI. The V and J ends lost 2 bases and 2 bases respectively, with 12 bases between them. The length of the CDR3 is 15 residues. Looking up the rest from reference TRBV2 and TRBJ1-1 gives the full variable domain: EPEVTQTPSHQVTQMGQEVILRCVPISNHLYFYWYRQILGQKVEFLVSFYNNEISEKSEIFDDQFSVERPDGSNFTLKIRSTKLEDSAMYFCASSERTDINTEAFFGQGTRLTVV.

V is TRBV4-3 and J is TRBJ1-1; no reliable D call. Trimming removed 1 base from V and 4 bases from J, with 19 bases in between. CDR1 LGHNA and CDR2 YSLEER come from the germline V gene. The CDR3 length is 17 residues. Here the CDR3 reads CASSQALPTSSGTEAFF. CDR3 DNA sequence: TGCGCCAGCAGCCAAGCTCTGCCGACTAGTTCGGGCACTGAAGCTTTCTTT.

The V gene is TRBV28, the J gene TRBJ2-7; TRBD1 aligns across 7 bases. The CDR3 is 16 residues long. The V and J ends lost 3 bases and 2 bases, in that order; junction bases with no gene match: 10. Germline V CDR1 and CDR2: MDHEN, SYDVKM. DNA for the CDR3: TGTGCCAGCAGTTTCTCTACGACAGGGAATACCTACGAGCAGTACTTC. It translates to CASSFSTTGNTYEQYF.

The chain joins TRBV9 to TRBJ2-1, with a weak D call TRBD2 (5 bases). This CDR3 region has 16 residues. The germline CDR1 and CDR2 sequences are SGDLS and YYNGEE. V lost 4 bases and J lost 0, with 14 bases in between. The CDR3 DNA follows: TGTGCCAGCAGCCCCGAGGGATCGAGCTCCTACAATGAGCAGTTCTTC. Translation: CASSPEGSSSYNEQFF.